This passage covers 6 T cell receptor beta chains from one sample sequenced in a study of T cell responses to AZD1222 COVID-19 vaccine. Clones were read by immunoSEQ multiplex PCR, and TCRdb kept only the in-frame ones, dropping some. The data hold about 140,000 clones, with just under 95% observed a single time. The material sequenced was peripheral blood, taken on day 0 of AZD1222 vaccination. The source of these receptors is an adult in good health.

The rearrangement joins TRBV5-4 to TRBJ2-1, with TRBD1 matching over 8 bases. Germline CDR1 SGHNT, CDR2 YYREEE (reference sequence). Losses at the gene ends were 3 bases for V and 3 bases for J; bases not matched to a gene: 8. This CDR3 comprises 16 residues. The CDR3 nucleotides read TGTGCCAGCAGCTCATCCCGGGACAGGAGCTACAATGAGCAGTTCTTC. It codes for CASSSSRDRSYNEQFF.

The chain joins TRBV19 to TRBJ1-2, with D unclear. This CDR3 is built from 15 residues. With 5 bases removed from V and 0 bases from J, the gap between germline ends came to 13 bases. Per the germline V gene, CDR1 is LNHDA and CDR2 is SQIVND (reference sequence). As DNA, the CDR3 is TGTGCCAGTAGTCCCTTAACCACTGCTAACTATGGCTACACCTTC. Protein: CASSPLTTANYGYTF.

The chain's CDR3 is CASSAPRNYGYTF. The CDR3 nucleotides are TGTGCCAGCAGCGCCCCCAGAAACTATGGCTACACCTTC. The V call is TRBV9, the J call TRBJ1-2; D is ambiguous. Between the trimmed V and J ends, which lost 3 bases and 2 bases, there was a span of 8 bases. In germline, CDR1 is SGDLS, CDR2 YYNGEE. This CDR3 is 13 amino acids long.

Comment on this clone: Within the sample, other DNA sequences also encode this same CDR3. This chain connects TRBV9 to TRBJ2-1; D call uncertain. This CDR3 contains 14 residues. V was trimmed by 0 bases and J by 6 bases, leaving 10 bases between them. Germline CDR1 reads SGDLS; CDR2 reads YYNGEE. The CDR3 loop reads CASSVGVRPNEQFF. CDR3 nucleotide sequence: TGTGCCAGCAGCGTAGGGGTTCGGCCCAATGAGCAGTTCTTC.

The chain is built from TRBV27 and TRBJ2-3, with a possible D match to TRBD1 (7 bases). Germline V CDR1 and CDR2: MNHEY, SMNVEV (reference sequence). The V and J ends lost 2 bases and 5 bases respectively, with 20 bases between them. The CDR3 spans 17 residues. The DNA of the CDR3 is TGTGCCAGCAGTTTAAGTAGGCCAGGGGGGTTGGGAGATACGCAGTATTTT. Translation gives CASSLSRPGGLGDTQYF.

The V call is TRBV27, the J call TRBJ2-2, with 12 nucleotides matching TRBD2. In germline, CDR1 is MNHEY, CDR2 SMNVEV (reference sequence). The V gene end was trimmed by 8 bases and the J gene end by 5 bases; junction bases not matched to a gene: 6. The CDR3 spans 15 residues. CDR3 nucleotide sequence: TGTGCCAGCGGCAGGACTAGCGGGATTACCGGGGAGCTGTTTTTT. Its translation is CASGRTSGITGELFF.